This T cell receptor (beta chain) comes out of a study of immune heterogeneity within non-small cell lung tumors. V was pared by 5 bases and J by 5 bases, with 12 bases between. Germline loops: CDR1 SGHTA, CDR2 FQGTGA. The CDR3 is 14 residues long. Template was bulk tumor genomic DNA, about 610 ng per sample. From each primary tumor, several far-apart biopsies were obtained during surgery. Curative surgical treatment was performed in patients who had newly diagnosed, untreated non-small cell lung cancer. Whole-study results and caveats: Individual patients mostly differed in their high-frequency T-cell receptor beta clonotypes.

This clonotype was recorded many times. What it binds is unknown. Multiplex PCR employing 32 V and 13 J primers generated amplicons of the TCR beta CDR3. TCRdb recomputed calls from the multiplex PCR reads with MiXCR, one row per CDR3 protein. The table shows some 21,000 distinct CDR3 sequences, with under 35% occurring only once. The TCR was taken from a middle-aged man with non-small cell lung cancer. Sample: lung tumor tissue. This sequence joins TRBV7-3 and TRBJ2-2; unclear D gene. The CDR3 reads CASSGRASTGELFF. The CDR3 DNA reads as TGTGCCAGCAGCGGCCGAGCTAGTACCGGGGAGCTGTTTTTT.